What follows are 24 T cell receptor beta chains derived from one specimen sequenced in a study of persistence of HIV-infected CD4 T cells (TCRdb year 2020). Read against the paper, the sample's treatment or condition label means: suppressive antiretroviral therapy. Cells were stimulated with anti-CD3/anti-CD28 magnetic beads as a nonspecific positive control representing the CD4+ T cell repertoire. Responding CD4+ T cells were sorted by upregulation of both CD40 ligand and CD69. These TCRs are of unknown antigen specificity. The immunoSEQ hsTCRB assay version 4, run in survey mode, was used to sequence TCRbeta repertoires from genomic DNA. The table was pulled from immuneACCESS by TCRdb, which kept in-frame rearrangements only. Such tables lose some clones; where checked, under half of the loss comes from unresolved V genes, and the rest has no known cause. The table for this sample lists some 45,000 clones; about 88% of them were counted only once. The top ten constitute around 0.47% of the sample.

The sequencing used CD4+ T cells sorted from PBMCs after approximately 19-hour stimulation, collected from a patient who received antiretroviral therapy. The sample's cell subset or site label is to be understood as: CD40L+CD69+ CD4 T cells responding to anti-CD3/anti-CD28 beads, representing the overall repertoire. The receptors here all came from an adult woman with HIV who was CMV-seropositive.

CDR3 DNA sequence: TGTGCCTGGAGTGTACCCGGGGCCTTTCAGCCCCAGCATTTT. It is translated as CAWSVPGAFQPQHF. The chain is built from TRBV30 and TRBJ1-5, with a tentative D call TRBD1 (5 bases). Trimming pared 0 bases from V and 6 bases from J, leaving 12 bases between. Germline assignment: CDR1 GTSNPN and CDR2 SVGIG (reference sequence). The CDR3 loop spans 14 amino acids.

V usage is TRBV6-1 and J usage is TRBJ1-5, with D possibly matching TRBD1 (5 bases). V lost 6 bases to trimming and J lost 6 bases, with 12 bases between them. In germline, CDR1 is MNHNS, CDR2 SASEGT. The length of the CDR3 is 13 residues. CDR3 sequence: CASRSDSSQPQHF. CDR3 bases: TGTGCCAGCAGGAGTGACAGCTCTCAGCCCCAGCATTTT.

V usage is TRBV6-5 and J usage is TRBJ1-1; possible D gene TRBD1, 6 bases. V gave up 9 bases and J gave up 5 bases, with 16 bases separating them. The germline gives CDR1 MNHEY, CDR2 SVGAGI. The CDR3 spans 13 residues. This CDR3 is CASLIRGWTEAFF. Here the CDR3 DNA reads TGTGCCAGTCTTATCAGGGGATGGACTGAAGCTTTCTTT.

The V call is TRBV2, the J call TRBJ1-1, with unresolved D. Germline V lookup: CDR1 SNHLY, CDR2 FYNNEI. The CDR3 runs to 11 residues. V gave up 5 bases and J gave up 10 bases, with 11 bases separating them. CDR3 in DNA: TGTGCCAGCAGTCTGGACGTTGGAGCTTTCTTT. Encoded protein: CASSLDVGAFF.

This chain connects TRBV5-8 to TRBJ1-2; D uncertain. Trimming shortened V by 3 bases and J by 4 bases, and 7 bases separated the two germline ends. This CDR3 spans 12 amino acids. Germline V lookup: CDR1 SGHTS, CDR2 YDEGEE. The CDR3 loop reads CASSSKIYGYTF. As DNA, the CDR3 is TGTGCCAGCAGCTCTAAGATCTATGGCTACACCTTC. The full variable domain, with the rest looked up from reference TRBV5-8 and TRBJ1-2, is EAGVTQSPTHLIKTRGQQATLRCSPISGHTSVYWYQQALGLGLQFLLWYDEGEERNRGNFPPRFSGRQFPNYSSELNVNALELEDSALYLCASSSKIYGYTFGSGTRLTVV.

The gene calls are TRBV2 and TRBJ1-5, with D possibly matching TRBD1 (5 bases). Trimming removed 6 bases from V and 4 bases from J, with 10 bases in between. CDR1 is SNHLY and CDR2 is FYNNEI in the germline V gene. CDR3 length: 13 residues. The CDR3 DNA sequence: TGTGCCAGCAGGCAGGGAGTGAATCAGCCCCAGCATTTT. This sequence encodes CASRQGVNQPQHF.

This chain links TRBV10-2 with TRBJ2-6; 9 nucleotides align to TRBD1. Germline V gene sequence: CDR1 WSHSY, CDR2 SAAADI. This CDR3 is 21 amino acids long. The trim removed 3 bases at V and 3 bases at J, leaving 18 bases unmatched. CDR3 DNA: TGCGCCAGCAGTGATCCCGGAACAGGGGGCTTCTTGGGAAGTGGGGCCAACGTCCTGACTTTC. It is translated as CASSDPGTGGFLGSGANVLTF.

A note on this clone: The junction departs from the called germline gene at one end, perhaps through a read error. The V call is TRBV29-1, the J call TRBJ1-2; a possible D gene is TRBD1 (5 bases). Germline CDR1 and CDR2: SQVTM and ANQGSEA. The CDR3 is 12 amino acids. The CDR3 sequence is CSVEDSNYGYTF. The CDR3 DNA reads TGCAGCGTGGAAGACAGTAACTATGGCTACACCTTC.

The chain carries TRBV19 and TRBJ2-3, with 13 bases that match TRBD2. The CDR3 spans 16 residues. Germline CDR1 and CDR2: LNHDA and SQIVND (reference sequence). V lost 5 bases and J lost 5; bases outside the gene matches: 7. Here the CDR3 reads CASSFRTSGGGDTQYF. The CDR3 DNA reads TGTGCCAGTAGTTTTCGGACTAGCGGGGGTGGAGATACGCAGTATTTT.

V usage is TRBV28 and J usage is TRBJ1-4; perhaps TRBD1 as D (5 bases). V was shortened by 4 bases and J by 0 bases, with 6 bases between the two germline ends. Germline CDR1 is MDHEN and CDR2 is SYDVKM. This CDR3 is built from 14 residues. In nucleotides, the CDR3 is TGTGCCAGCAGTTGGGGCGCAACTAATGAAAAACTGTTTTTT. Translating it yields CASSWGATNEKLFF.

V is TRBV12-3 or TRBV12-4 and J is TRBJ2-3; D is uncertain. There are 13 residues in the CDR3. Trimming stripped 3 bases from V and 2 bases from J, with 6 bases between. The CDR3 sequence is CASSFVYTDTQYF. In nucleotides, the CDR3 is TGTGCCAGCAGTTTTGTTTACACAGATACGCAGTATTTT.

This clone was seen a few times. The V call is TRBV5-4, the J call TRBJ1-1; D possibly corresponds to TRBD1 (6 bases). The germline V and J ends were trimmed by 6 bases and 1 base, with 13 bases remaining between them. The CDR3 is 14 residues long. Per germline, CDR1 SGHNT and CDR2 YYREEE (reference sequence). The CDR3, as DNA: TGTGCCAGCAAACCCTCACAGGGGAACACTGAAGCTTTCTTT. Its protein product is CASKPSQGNTEAFF.

The CDR3 DNA reads TGTGCCACCAGCGGAAGGGGGGGAACTGAAGCTTTCTTT. This encodes CATSGRGGTEAFF. V is TRBV24-1 and J is TRBJ1-1; a possible D gene is TRBD1 (6 bases). Germline V gives CDR1 KGHDR, CDR2 SFDVKD. This CDR3 comprises 13 residues. V was trimmed by 7 bases and J by 5 bases, leaving 13 bases between them.

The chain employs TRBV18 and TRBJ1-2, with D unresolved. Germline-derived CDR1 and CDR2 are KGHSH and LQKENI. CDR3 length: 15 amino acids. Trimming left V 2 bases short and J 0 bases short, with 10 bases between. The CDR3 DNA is TGTGCCAGCTCACCAATATCCCCGGCTAACTATGGCTACACCTTC. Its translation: CASSPISPANYGYTF.

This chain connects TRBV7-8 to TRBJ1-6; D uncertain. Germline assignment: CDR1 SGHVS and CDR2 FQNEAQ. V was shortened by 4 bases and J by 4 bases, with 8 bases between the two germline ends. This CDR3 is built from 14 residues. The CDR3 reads CASSSGLYNSPLHF. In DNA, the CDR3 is TGTGCCAGCAGCTCCGGACTATATAATTCACCCCTCCACTTT.

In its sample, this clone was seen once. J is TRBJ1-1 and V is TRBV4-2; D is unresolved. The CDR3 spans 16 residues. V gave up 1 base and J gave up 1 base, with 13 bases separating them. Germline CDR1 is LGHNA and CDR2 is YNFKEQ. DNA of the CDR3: TGTGCCAGCAGCCAAGTCCTCCCGAACTCGAACACTGAAGCTTTCTTT. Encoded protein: CASSQVLPNSNTEAFF.

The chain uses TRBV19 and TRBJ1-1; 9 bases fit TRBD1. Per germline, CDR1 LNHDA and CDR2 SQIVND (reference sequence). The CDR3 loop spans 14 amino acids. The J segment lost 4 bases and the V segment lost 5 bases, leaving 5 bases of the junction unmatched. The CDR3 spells CASSPDRGSTEAFF. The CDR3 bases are TGTGCCAGTAGTCCGGACAGGGGCAGCACTGAAGCTTTCTTT.

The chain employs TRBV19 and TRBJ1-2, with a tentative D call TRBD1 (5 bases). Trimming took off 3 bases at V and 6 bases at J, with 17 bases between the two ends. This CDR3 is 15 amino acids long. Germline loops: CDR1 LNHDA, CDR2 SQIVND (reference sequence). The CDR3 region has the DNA TGTGCCAGTAGTATTCCCCCCGACAGAGAGAATGGCTACACCTTC. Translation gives CASSIPPDRENGYTF.

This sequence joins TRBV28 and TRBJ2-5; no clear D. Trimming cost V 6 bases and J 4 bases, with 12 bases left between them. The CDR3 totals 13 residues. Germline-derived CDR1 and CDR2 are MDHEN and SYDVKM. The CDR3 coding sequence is TGTGCCAGCAGCCAAGGGTTCGCAGAGACCCAGTACTTC. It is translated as CASSQGFAETQYF.

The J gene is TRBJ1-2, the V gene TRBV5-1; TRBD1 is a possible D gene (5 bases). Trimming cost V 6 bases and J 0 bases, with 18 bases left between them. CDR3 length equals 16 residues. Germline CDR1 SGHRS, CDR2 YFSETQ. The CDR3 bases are TGCGCCAGCACTAAAGACCTGGACATAGCTAACTATGGCTACACCTTC. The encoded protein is CASTKDLDIANYGYTF.

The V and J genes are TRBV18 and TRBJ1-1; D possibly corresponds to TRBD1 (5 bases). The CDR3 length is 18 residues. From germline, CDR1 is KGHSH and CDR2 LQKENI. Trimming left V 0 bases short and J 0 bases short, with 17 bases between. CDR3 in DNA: TGTGCCAGCTCACCACCGGGGGGTATAGGGTTTATGAACACTGAAGCTTTCTTT. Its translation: CASSPPGGIGFMNTEAFF.

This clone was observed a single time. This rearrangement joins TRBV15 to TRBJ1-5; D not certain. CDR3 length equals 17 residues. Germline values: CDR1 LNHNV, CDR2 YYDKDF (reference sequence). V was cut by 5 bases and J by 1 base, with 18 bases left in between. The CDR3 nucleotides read TGTGCCACCAGCTCCCCGGTAAAGACTGCCAGCAATCAGCCCCAGCATTTT. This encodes CATSSPVKTASNQPQHF.

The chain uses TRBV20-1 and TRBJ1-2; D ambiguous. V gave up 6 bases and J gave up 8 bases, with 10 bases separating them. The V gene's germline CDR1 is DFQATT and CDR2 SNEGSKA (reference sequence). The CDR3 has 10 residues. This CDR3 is CSADKDGYTF. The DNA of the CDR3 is TGCAGTGCCGATAAGGACGGCTACACCTTC.

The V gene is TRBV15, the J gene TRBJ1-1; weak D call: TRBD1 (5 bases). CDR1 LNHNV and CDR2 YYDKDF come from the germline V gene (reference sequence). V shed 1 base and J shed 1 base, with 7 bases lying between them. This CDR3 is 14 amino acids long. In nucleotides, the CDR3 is TGTGCCACCAGCAGAGGACAGACGAACACTGAAGCTTTCTTT. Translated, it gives CATSRGQTNTEAFF.